This T cell receptor (beta chain) was captured in a study of Ad26.COV2.S vaccination and SARS-CoV-2 variants. Background on the study: Ad26.COV2.S given intramuscularly, once or twice 56 days apart.

Treatment denoted: some 20 received Ad26.COV2.S at low or high dose, single or two shots; roughly five received placebo; per-sample allocation not given. Following the first vaccine or placebo injection, samples were taken on day 63. The repertoire was sequenced with immunoSEQ multiplex PCR; TCRdb's copy has only in-frame clones and lacks some. The sample yields around 300,000 clones, 75% to 90% seen once. Sequencing used peripheral blood, obtained in a trial of Ad26.COV2.S vaccine versus placebo. The origin of this receptor is a person aged 18-60 years who received the Ad26.COV2.S COVID-19 vaccine or a placebo.

This CDR3 is CAWNKQGNSNQPQHF. The CDR3 DNA is TGTGCCTGGAACAAGCAGGGGAATAGCAATCAGCCCCAGCATTTT. J is TRBJ1-5 and V is TRBV30; TRBD1 is a possible D gene (6 bases). V gave up 4 bases and J gave up 0 bases, with 13 bases separating them. Per the germline V gene, CDR1 is GTSNPN and CDR2 is SVGIG (reference sequence). This CDR3 is 15 amino acids long.